These 11 T cell receptor beta chains share one sample of origin, sequenced in a study of blood T cell repertoires in COVID-19. The repertoire was sequenced with immunoSEQ multiplex PCR; TCRdb's copy has only in-frame clones and lacks some. The profile covers about 150,000 clones, with roughly 86% appearing a single time and 0.55% to 0.6% taken by the ten largest. Sequenced sample: peripheral blood. The receptors stem from a man in his 60s with COVID-19, enrolled during active disease.

V and J are TRBV10-3 and TRBJ1-1; 8 bases are a match to TRBD1. V shed 2 bases, J shed 3 bases, and the junction held 2 bases outside the gene matches. The CDR3 runs 14 residues. Germline CDR1 and CDR2: ENHRY and SYGVKD. The CDR3 spells CAISEQGADTEAFF. CDR3 nucleotide sequence: TGTGCCATCAGTGAGCAGGGGGCGGACACTGAAGCTTTCTTT.

The chain has TRBV7-9 and TRBJ2-5; TRBD1 aligns across 7 bases. Per the germline V gene, CDR1 is SEHNR and CDR2 is FQNEAQ (reference sequence). Trimming at V came to 5 bases and at J to 4 bases, leaving 4 bases not matched to a gene. The CDR3 totals 13 residues. The CDR3 coding sequence is TGTGCCAGCAGCCGACAGGGTAGAGAGACCCAGTACTTC. It is translated as CASSRQGRETQYF. Variable domain in full (rest from reference TRBV7-9 and TRBJ2-5): DTGVSQNPRHKITKRGQNVTFRCDPISEHNRLYWYRQTLGQGPEFLTYFQNEAQLEKSRLLSDRFSAERPKGSFSTLEIQRTEQGDSAMYLCASSRQGRETQYFGPGTRLLVL.

J is TRBJ2-3 and V is TRBV5-1, with 7 nucleotides matching TRBD2. The CDR3 extends over 16 amino acids. J was trimmed by 2 bases and V by 4 bases; bases with no gene match: 10. Germline CDR1 reads SGHRS; CDR2 reads YFSETQ. The CDR3 DNA is TGCGCCAGCAGCGTCCGACCTAGCGGTACCACAGATACGCAGTATTTT. This sequence encodes CASSVRPSGTTDTQYF.

The chain carries TRBV7-9 and TRBJ2-1, with 12 bases fitting TRBD1. V dropped 2 bases and J dropped 4; count of bases not matched to a gene: 9. In germline, CDR1 is SEHNR, CDR2 FQNEAQ (reference sequence). This CDR3 spans 18 amino acids. The CDR3 loop reads CASSLRRGTGGYYNEQFF. The CDR3 DNA reads TGTGCCAGCAGCTTAAGGAGGGGGACAGGGGGCTATTACAATGAGCAGTTCTTC.

V is TRBV27 and J is TRBJ2-5; possibly TRBD2 for D (5 bases). This CDR3 has 14 residues. V was pared by 3 bases and J by 3 bases, with 11 bases between. Germline loops: CDR1 MNHEY, CDR2 SMNVEV (reference sequence). CDR3 DNA: TGTGCCAGCAGTTTTTACGGGAACGAAGAGACCCAGTACTTC. Protein product: CASSFYGNEETQYF.

The chain has TRBV7-2 and TRBJ1-2, with TRBD1 matching 9 bases. The J segment lost 3 bases and the V segment lost 0 bases, leaving 8 bases of the junction unmatched. Germline V gene data show CDR1 as SGHTA and CDR2 as FQGNSA. This CDR3 has 17 residues. The CDR3 loop reads CASSLAPRQGVDYGYTF. In DNA, the CDR3 is TGTGCCAGCAGCTTAGCGCCTCGACAGGGGGTGGACTATGGCTACACCTTC.

V is TRBV1 and J is TRBJ2-3; no check of the table's D call, TRBD2, against the DNA was made. TRBV1 is a known pseudogene. There are 18 residues in the CDR3. For the CDR3, the DNA is TGCACCAGCAGCCAGGTGGCTAGCGACGACTCTAGCACAGATACGCAGTATTTT. Translating it yields CTSSQVASDDSSTDTQYF.

This clone came up once. This chain connects TRBV29-1 to TRBJ2-2; D is possibly TRBD1 (6 bases). The CDR3 sequence is 12 residues long. The V end was cut by 6 bases, the J end by 5 bases, with 10 bases between. Germline V gene data show CDR1 as SQVTM and CDR2 as ANQGSEA. The CDR3 nucleotides read TGCAGCGTCAGACAGGCTACCGGGGAGCTGTTTTTT. Residues: CSVRQATGELFF.

This clone came up once. This sequence joins TRBV7-2 and TRBJ2-7; weak D call: TRBD1 (5 bases). This CDR3 spans 12 amino acids. CDR1 SGHTA and CDR2 FQGNSA come from the germline V gene. V lost 6 bases and J 7 bases, leaving 13 bases between the germline ends. The CDR3 DNA reads TGTGCCAGCAGTGCAGGGTTACGAGAGCAGTACTTC. Protein sequence: CASSAGLREQYF.

This chain uses TRBV7-9 with TRBJ1-4; 7 nucleotides match TRBD1. The junction had 8 bases not matched to a gene; V was cut back by 5 bases and J by 2 bases. CDR1 and CDR2 from the germline V gene are SEHNR and FQNEAQ (reference sequence). This CDR3 contains 16 residues. CDR3 loop: CASSVPPGGTNEKLFF. The CDR3 nucleotides read TGTGCCAGCAGCGTCCCTCCAGGGGGTACTAATGAAAAACTGTTTTTT.

The chain carries TRBV5-1 and TRBJ1-5; D is unclear. Trimming shortened V by 1 base and J by 6 bases, and 5 bases separated the two germline ends. Germline V gives CDR1 SGHRS, CDR2 YFSETQ. The CDR3 sequence is 12 residues long. The CDR3 DNA reads as TGCGCCAGCAGCTTGTACGGTCAGCCCCAGCATTTT. Its protein product is CASSLYGQPQHF.